Following are 11 T cell receptor beta chains from one sample sequenced in a study of T-cell reconstitution after alpha-beta-depleted transplantation in children. Study results and caveats: T-cell counts and diversity were attributed mostly to newly produced T cells one year after transplant.

Their specific antigens are unknown. Unique molecular identifiers were used in preparing the TCRbeta library. In TCRdb, the PCR reads were re-called with MiXCR into one record per CDR3 protein. The sample consists of approximately 300,000 distinct CDR3 sequences, around 7.3% of them appearing once. The sample consisted of peripheral blood, taken 360 days after TCRalphabeta/CD19-depleted stem cell transplant. All receptors derive from a female patient aged 2-9 years who had a stem cell transplant for Fanconi anemia, so the T cells may come from the graft donor.

The table lists this clonotype with many counts. V and J are TRBV20-1 and TRBJ2-1; no definite D call. V lost 5 bases, J lost 0 bases, and 17 bases lay in between. This CDR3 spans 16 amino acids. Germline CDR1 and CDR2: DFQATT and SNEGSKA (reference sequence). This chain's CDR3 is CSAPVTSASSYNEQFF. CDR3 bases: TGCAGTGCTCCCGTGACGAGCGCAAGCTCCTACAATGAGCAGTTCTTC.

There are a few counts of this clonotype. The chain couples TRBV15 to TRBJ1-2; 7 nucleotides line up with TRBD1. Trimming took 4 bases from V and 4 from J; bases not matched to a gene: 9. The germline V gene encodes CDR1 LNHNV and CDR2 YYDKDF (reference sequence). CDR3 length: 15 amino acids. Here the CDR3 DNA reads TGTGCCACCAGCACTTATAACAGGGGTAGCTATGGCTACACCTTC. It is translated as CATSTYNRGSYGYTF.

This clonotype was observed at least ten times. The chain recombines TRBV29-1 with TRBJ2-1; D call uncertain. The CDR3 has 11 residues. Germline loops: CDR1 SQVTM, CDR2 ANQGSEA. Trimming removed 3 bases from V and 4 bases from J, with 4 bases in between. CDR3 protein: CSVDIYNEQFF. In nucleotides, the CDR3 is TGCAGCGTTGACATATACAATGAGCAGTTCTTC.

The sample holds a few counts of this clonotype. The CDR3 region has the DNA TGCAGTGCTATAAGGTTAGGGCAAGAAGCTTTCTTT. The encoded protein is CSAIRLGQEAFF. The chain joins TRBV20-1 to TRBJ1-1; no firm D call. Trimming removed 4 bases from V and 8 bases from J, with 14 bases in between. CDR1 and CDR2 from the germline V gene are DFQATT and SNEGSKA (reference sequence). The CDR3 has 12 amino acids.

The table lists this clonotype with a few counts. V gene TRBV20-1 combines with J gene TRBJ2-3; TRBD2 matches 8 bases. The CDR3 spans 14 residues. Per the germline V gene, CDR1 is DFQATT and CDR2 is SNEGSKA (reference sequence). With 4 bases clipped from V and 1 base from J, the junction kept 4 bases outside the gene matches. The CDR3 nucleotides are TGCAGTGCTATGGCCGGGGGGGGCACAGATACGCAGTATTTT. Translation: CSAMAGGGTDTQYF.

This clonotype was observed many times. The chain employs TRBV28 and TRBJ2-7, with TRBD1 identical over 10 bases. With V trimmed by 6 bases and J by 5 bases, 4 bases remained unmatched. Germline CDR1 and CDR2: MDHEN and SYDVKM. The CDR3 length is 13 residues. CDR3 nucleotide sequence: TGTGCCAGCAGAGAGACAGGGGGCGACGAGCAGTACGTC. Its translation: CASRETGGDEQYV.

This clonotype was recorded at least ten times. The V gene is TRBV5-1, the J gene TRBJ1-2; possibly TRBD1 for D (6 bases). The CDR3 loop spans 12 amino acids. Trimming removed 4 bases from V and 10 bases from J, with 14 bases in between. Germline values: CDR1 SGHRS, CDR2 YFSETQ. The CDR3 loop reads CASSTSTGVYTF. The DNA of the CDR3 is TGCGCCAGCAGCACATCGACAGGAGTCTACACCTTC.

The chain couples TRBV6-1 to TRBJ1-2; possible D gene TRBD1, 5 bases. Germline V gives CDR1 MNHNS, CDR2 SASEGT. This CDR3 comprises 17 residues. Trimming stripped 6 bases from V and 0 bases from J, with 20 bases between. The chain's CDR3 is CASRARAGWVANYGYTF. CDR3 DNA sequence: TGTGCCAGCAGAGCCCGTGCAGGGTGGGTAGCTAACTATGGCTACACCTTC.

This clonotype has ten or more counts. V usage is TRBV12-3 or TRBV12-4 and J usage is TRBJ1-5; D call uncertain. V lost 4 bases to trimming and J lost 7 bases, with 8 bases between them. The CDR3 totals 12 residues. For the CDR3, the DNA is TGTGCCAGCAGTTCACCCATGCAGCCCCAGCATTTT. This codes for CASSSPMQPQHF.

The chain combines TRBV13 with TRBJ2-3; TRBD1 aligns across 11 bases. CDR1 is PRHDT, CDR2 FYEKMQ, per germline (reference sequence). The J segment lost 3 bases and the V segment lost 0 bases, leaving 5 bases of the junction unmatched. The CDR3 is 17 amino acids. The CDR3 nucleotides are TGTGCCAGCAGCTTAGGAGGGGGGACAGGGGGAACAGATACGCAGTATTTT. It yields the protein CASSLGGGTGGTDTQYF. Full variable domain (missing parts from reference TRBV13 and TRBJ2-3): AAGVIQSPRHLIKEKRETATLKCYPIPRHDTVYWYQQGPGQDPQFLISFYEKMQSDKGSIPDRFSAQQFSDYHSELNMSSLELGDSALYFCASSLGGGTGGTDTQYFGPGTRLTVL.

This clonotype was seen many times. The chain uses TRBV7-9 and TRBJ2-1; D is uncertain. Germline assignment: CDR1 SEHNR and CDR2 FQNEAQ (reference sequence). Trimming removed 2 bases from V and 8 bases from J, with 7 bases in between. This CDR3 spans 12 amino acids. The CDR3: CASSLWLDEQFF. Written as DNA, the CDR3 is TGTGCCAGCAGCTTATGGTTGGATGAGCAGTTCTTC.